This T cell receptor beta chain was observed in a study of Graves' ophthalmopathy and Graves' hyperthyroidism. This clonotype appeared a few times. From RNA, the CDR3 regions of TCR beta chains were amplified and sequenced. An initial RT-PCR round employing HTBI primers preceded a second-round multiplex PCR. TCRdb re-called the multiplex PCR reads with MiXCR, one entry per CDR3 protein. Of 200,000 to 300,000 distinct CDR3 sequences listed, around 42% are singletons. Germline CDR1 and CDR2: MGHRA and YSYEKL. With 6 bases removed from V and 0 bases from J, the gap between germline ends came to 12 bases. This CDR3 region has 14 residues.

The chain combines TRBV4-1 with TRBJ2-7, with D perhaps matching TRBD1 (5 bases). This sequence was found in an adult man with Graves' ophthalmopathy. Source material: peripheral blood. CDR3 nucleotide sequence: TGCGCCAGCAGTCCAGGGTCTAGCTCCTACGAGCAGTACTTC. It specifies CASSPGSSSYEQYF.